The clone carrying this T cell receptor beta chain was counted at least ten times. The target antigen is unknown. The CDR3 runs to 15 residues. Germline CDR1 and CDR2: MNHNS and SASEGT. After removal of 6 bases from V and 2 bases from J, the junction contained 3 bases not matched to a gene. This entry is derived from a study of T cells after posttransplantation cyclophosphamide. A marrow graft followed busulfan-fludarabine conditioning, with cyclophosphamide on days +3 and +4. TCRdb keeps only in-frame clones here, not all; method: immunoSEQ multiplex PCR. The sample has more than 9,000 clones, none seen only once; the top ten hold about 14%. General study points: TRB overlap between skin or GI tissue T cells and blood was limited. Recipient CMV seropositivity and CMV reactivation strongly tracked TRB clonality. Donor-recipient repertoire similarity was low at 1-2 months, rising over year one.

The source is a female patient in her forties or fifties who received an allogeneic stem cell transplant from a related donor, was CMV-positive, and had no GVHD. Some T cells may be the graft donor's. The source was PBMCs, collected after allogeneic stem cell transplant with posttransplant cyclophosphamide. V usage is TRBV6-1 and J usage is TRBJ2-1, with 11 bases fitting TRBD2. In DNA, the CDR3 is TGTGCCAGCAGGATTAGCGGGGGGGCCTACAATGAGCAGTTCTTC. Its translation: CASRISGGAYNEQFF.